This TCR beta chain was recovered during a study of CXCR3-negative and CXCR3-positive naive CD8 T cells. Study-level results: Between one naive subset and the other, surface CD5 was comparable, and TCR strength was inferred from TRB CDR3 properties.

Researchers prepared the TRB cDNA libraries using 5' RACE with UMI labels. Reanalyzing the 5' RACE reads, TCRdb keeps one entry per CDR3 protein, without DNA. The sample shows about 130,000 distinct CDR3 sequences, and 0.29% sits with its ten largest clones. Of note for this clonotype: Its antigen is still unknown.

This CDR3 comprises 16 residues. Looked up from germline, CDR1 is WNHNN and CDR2 is SYGVQD (reference sequence). The source of this sequence is a human donor in good health. Some clones in this sample may be carry-over from other donors' samples. The source material was naive CXCR3- CD8+ T cells from blood. Subset denoted: CD45RO-CCR7+CD27+CD95- naive CD8+ T cells lacking CXCR3 (TNR3-). V and J are TRBV10-1 and TRBJ1-1. CDR3 amino acids: CASSEGAGLQGTEAFF.